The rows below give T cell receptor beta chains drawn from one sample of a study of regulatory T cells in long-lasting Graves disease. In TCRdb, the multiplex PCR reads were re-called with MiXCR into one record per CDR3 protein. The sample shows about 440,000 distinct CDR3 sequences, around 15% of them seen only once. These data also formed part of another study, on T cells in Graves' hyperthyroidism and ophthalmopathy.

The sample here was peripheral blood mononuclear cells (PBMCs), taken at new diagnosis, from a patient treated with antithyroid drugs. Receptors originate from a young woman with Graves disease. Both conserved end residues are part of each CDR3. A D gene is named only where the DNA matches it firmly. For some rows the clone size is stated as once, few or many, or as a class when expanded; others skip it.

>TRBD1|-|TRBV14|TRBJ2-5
CASSRGQGTTQYF
TGTGCCAGCAGCCGGGGACAGGGGACGACCCAGTACTTC
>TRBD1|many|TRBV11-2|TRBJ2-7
CASSFGQGGNEQYF
TGTGCCAGCAGCTTCGGACAGGGGGGTAACGAGCAGTACTTC
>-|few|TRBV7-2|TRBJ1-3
CASSLVASRLDTIYF
TGTGCCAGCAGCTTAGTGGCTTCCAGGTTGGACACCATATATTTT
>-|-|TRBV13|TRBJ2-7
CASSVSTGGAYEQYF
TGTGCCAGCAGCGTGAGTACAGGGGGGGCCTACGAGCAGTACTTC
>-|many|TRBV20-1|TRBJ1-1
CSATRGPHTEAFF
TGCAGTGCTACCAGGGGACCGCACACTGAAGCTTTCTTT
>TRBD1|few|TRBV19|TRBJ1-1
CASSIEGQGSTEAFF
TGTGCCAGTAGTATAGAGGGACAGGGTTCCACTGAAGCTTTCTTT
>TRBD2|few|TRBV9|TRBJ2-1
CASSGMGRSSGSHEQFF
TGTGCCAGCAGCGGGATGGGACGGTCTAGCGGGAGTCATGAGCAGTTCTTC
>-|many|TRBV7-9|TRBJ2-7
CASSWLTRDSYEQYF
TGTGCCAGCAGCTGGCTGACACGGGATAGCTACGAGCAGTACTTC
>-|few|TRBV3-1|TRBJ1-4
CASKEQSNEKLFF
TGTGCCAGCAAGGAACAGAGTAATGAAAAACTGTTTTTT
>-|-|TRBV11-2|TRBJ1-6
CASSLGGSGSPLHF
TGTGCCAGCAGCTTAGGGGGGTCGGGTTCACCCCTCCACTTT
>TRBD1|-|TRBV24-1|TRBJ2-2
CATRAQGDTGELFF
TGTGCCACCAGGGCACAGGGGGACACCGGGGAGCTGTTTTTT
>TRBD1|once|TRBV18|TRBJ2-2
CASSVGQGSTGELFF
TGTGCCAGCTCAGTCGGACAGGGTAGCACCGGGGAGCTGTTTTTT
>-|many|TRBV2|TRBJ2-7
CASSVRQVLFYEQYF
TGTGCCAGCAGTGTAAGACAGGTTCTCTTCTACGAGCAGTACTTC
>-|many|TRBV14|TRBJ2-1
CASSQVRGSSYNEQFF
TGTGCCAGCAGCCAAGTGCGTGGGTCCTCCTACAATGAGCAGTTCTTC
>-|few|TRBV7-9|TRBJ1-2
CASSLGAFGTVYGYTF
TGTGCCAGCAGCTTAGGAGCCTTTGGGACGGTCTATGGCTACACCTTC
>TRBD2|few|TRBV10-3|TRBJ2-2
CAIGGPGLAGDSNTGELFF
TGTGCCATCGGGGGACCGGGACTAGCGGGAGATTCGAACACCGGGGAGCTGTTTTTT
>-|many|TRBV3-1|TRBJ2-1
CASSQGSEQFF
TGTGCCAGCAGCCAAGGGAGTGAGCAGTTCTTC
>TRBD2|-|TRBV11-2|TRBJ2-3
CASRLAGETDTQYF
TGTGCCAGTAGACTAGCCGGAGAGACTGATACGCAGTATTTT
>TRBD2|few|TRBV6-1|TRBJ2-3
CASNAGGYTDTQYF
TGTGCCAGCAATGCGGGAGGGTACACAGATACGCAGTATTTT
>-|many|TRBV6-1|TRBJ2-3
CAAWEPSGTDTQYF
TGTGCCGCCTGGGAACCTAGCGGCACAGATACGCAGTATTTT
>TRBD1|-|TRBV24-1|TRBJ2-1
CATAQGAAYNEQFF
TGTGCCACCGCTCAGGGGGCCGCCTACAATGAGCAGTTCTTC
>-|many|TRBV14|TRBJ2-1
CASSPQISSLNYNEQFF
TGTGCCAGCAGCCCTCAGATCAGTTCCCTTAACTACAATGAGCAGTTCTTC
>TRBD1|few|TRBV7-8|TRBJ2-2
CASSLQGQENTGELFF
TGTGCCAGCAGCTTACAGGGACAGGAAAACACCGGGGAGCTGTTTTTT
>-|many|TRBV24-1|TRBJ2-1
CATSWADRGEQFF
TGTGCCACCAGTTGGGCCGATAGGGGAGAGCAGTTCTTC
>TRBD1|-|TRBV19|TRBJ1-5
CASSPDRGRGGGNQPQHF
TGTGCCAGTAGCCCAGACAGGGGCCGCGGTGGGGGCAATCAGCCCCAGCATTTT
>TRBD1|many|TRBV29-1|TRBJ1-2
CSVEGDRGYGYTF
TGCAGCGTTGAAGGTGACAGGGGCTATGGCTACACCTTC
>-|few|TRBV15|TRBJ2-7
CATARTAEQYF
TGTGCCACCGCTCGGACCGCCGAGCAGTACTTC
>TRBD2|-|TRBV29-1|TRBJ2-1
CSVVGLGTSPNEQFF
TGCAGCGTCGTGGGTCTCGGGACTAGCCCCAATGAGCAGTTCTTC
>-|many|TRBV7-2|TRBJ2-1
CASSFSGQNNEQFF
TGTGCCAGCAGCTTCTCTGGACAGAACAATGAGCAGTTCTTC
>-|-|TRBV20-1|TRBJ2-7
CSARDFVSNEQYF
TGCAGTGCTAGAGATTTTGTTAGTAACGAGCAGTACTTC
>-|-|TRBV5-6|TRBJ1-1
CASSWGDTEAFF
TGTGCCAGCAGCTGGGGCGACACTGAAGCTTTCTTT
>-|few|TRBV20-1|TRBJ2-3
CSARDNRASGTDTQYF
TGCAGTGCTAGAGATAACCGGGCCTCGGGCACAGATACGCAGTATTTT
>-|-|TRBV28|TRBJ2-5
CASRKGGRETQYF
TGTGCCAGCAGGAAGGGGGGGCGAGAGACCCAGTACTTC
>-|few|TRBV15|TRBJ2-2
CATSGLAENTGELFF
TGTGCCACCTCTGGGCTAGCAGAGAACACCGGGGAGCTGTTTTTT
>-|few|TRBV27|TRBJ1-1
CASSSVFRLSTEAFF
TGTGCCAGCAGTTCAGTATTTAGGCTGAGCACTGAAGCTTTCTTT
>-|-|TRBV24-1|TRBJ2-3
CATSDPAGRVADTQYF
TGTGCCACCAGTGATCCCGCGGGTAGGGTCGCAGATACGCAGTATTTT
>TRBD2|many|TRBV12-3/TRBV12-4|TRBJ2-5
CASSPSGLAGGGPGTQYF
TGTGCCAGCAGTCCCTCTGGACTAGCGGGAGGAGGGCCCGGGACCCAGTACTTC
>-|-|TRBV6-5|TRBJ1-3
CASSYWQGNTIYF
TGTGCCAGCAGTTACTGGCAGGGAAACACCATATATTTT
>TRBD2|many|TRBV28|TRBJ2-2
CASSPTSANTGELFF
TGTGCCAGCAGTCCGACTAGCGCGAACACCGGGGAGCTGTTTTTT
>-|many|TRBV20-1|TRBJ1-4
CSARPRTSATNEKLFF
TGCAGTGCTAGACCCCGGACATCTGCAACTAATGAAAAACTGTTTTTT
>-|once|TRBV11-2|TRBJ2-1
CASSRMARGEQFF
TGTGCCAGCAGCCGGATGGCTAGAGGTGAGCAGTTCTTC
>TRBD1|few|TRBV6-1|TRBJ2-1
CASHDRVLTDRFF
TGTGCCAGCCACGACAGGGTCCTTACCGATCGGTTCTTC
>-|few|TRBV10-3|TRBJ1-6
CAISGADSVNSPLHF
TGTGCCATCAGCGGGGCGGACAGTGTTAATTCACCCCTCCACTTT
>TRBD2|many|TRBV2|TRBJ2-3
CASSLREADTQYF
TGTGCCAGCAGTCTACGGGAGGCGGATACGCAGTATTTT
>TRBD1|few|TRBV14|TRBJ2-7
CASSQSRTGKYF
TGTGCCAGCAGCCAAAGTCGGACAGGGAAGTACTTC
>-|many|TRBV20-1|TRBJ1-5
CSARDRAGNQPQHF
TGCAGTGCTAGAGATCGGGCTGGCAATCAGCCCCAGCATTTT
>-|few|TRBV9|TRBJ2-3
CASSERGALFRVDTQYF
TGTGCCAGCAGCGAGAGGGGGGCCCTATTTCGGGTAGATACGCAGTATTTT
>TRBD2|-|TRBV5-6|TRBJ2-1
CASSPGTSSSGTLNEQFF
TGTGCCAGTTCTCCCGGGACTAGCAGTTCCGGGACCCTCAATGAGCAGTTCTTC
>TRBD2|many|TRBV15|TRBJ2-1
CATSRDWAGARYNEQFF
TGTGCCACCAGCAGAGATTGGGCGGGAGCTCGTTACAATGAGCAGTTCTTC
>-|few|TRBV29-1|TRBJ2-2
CSVEWDTGELFF
TGCAGCGTTGAATGGGACACCGGGGAGCTGTTTTTT
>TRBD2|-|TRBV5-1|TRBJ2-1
CASSLDAGTSKYPYSYNEQFF
TGCGCCAGCAGCTTGGACGCCGGGACTAGCAAATACCCCTACTCCTACAATGAGCAGTTCTTC
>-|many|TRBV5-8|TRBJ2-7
CASSLETVALGKQYF
TGTGCCAGCAGCTTGGAAACAGTGGCGCTGGGGAAGCAGTACTTC
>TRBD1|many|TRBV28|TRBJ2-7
CASSLIFTGVYEQYF
TGTGCCAGCAGTCTCATATTTACAGGGGTTTACGAGCAGTACTTC
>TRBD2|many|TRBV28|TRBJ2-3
CASSGSTSGSTDTQYF
TGTGCCAGCAGTGGATCGACTAGCGGGAGCACAGATACGCAGTATTTT